This entry lists 28 T cell receptor beta chains sequenced from one sample in a study of blood T cells in healthy people across ages. Together with a sample-barcoded 5' primer, a J-beta primer mix was included in a second PCR lasting roughly 6 to 12 cycles. TCRdb itself ran the 5' RACE reads through MiXCR, one entry per CDR3 protein. The sample holds some 1,800,000 distinct CDR3 sequences, about two fifths seen once. Sequenced sample: blood. The receptor source for this set is a human donor in good health.

The chain carries TRBV7-2 and TRBJ2-5; 9 bases line up with TRBD2. Germline loops: CDR1 SGHTA, CDR2 FQGNSA. The V segment lost 0 bases and the J segment 5 bases; nucleotides outside the gene matches: 7. The CDR3 is 16 residues long. The CDR3 sequence is CASSLAGGGAGETQYF. CDR3 DNA: TGTGCCAGCAGCTTAGCCGGCGGGGGGGCTGGGGAGACCCAGTACTTC.

V gene TRBV7-9 combines with J gene TRBJ2-4, with D tentatively TRBD1 (6 bases). V was trimmed by 5 bases and J by 7 bases, leaving 18 bases between them. Germline V CDR1 and CDR2: SEHNR, FQNEAQ (reference sequence). This CDR3 region has 15 residues. CDR3: CASSPTPPGANIQYF. CDR3 DNA: TGTGCCAGCAGCCCTACCCCTCCAGGGGCCAACATTCAGTACTTC.

The V and J genes are TRBV20-1 and TRBJ1-2; no clear D. Trimming cost V 5 bases and J 2 bases, with 18 bases left between them. The CDR3 is made up of 15 amino acids. Germline CDR1 reads DFQATT; CDR2 reads SNEGSKA (reference sequence). CDR3 loop: CSAPPRVLANYGYTF. In nucleotides, the CDR3 is TGCAGTGCTCCCCCTCGGGTACTTGCCAACTATGGCTACACCTTC.

This clonotype was seen at least ten times. CDR3 coding DNA: TGCAGTGCTAGAACAGGGGACGGTGAAAAACTGTTTTTT. It yields the protein CSARTGDGEKLFF. The chain employs TRBV20-1 and TRBJ1-4, with 7 positions matching TRBD1. In germline, CDR1 is DFQATT, CDR2 SNEGSKA (reference sequence). Trimming cost V 2 bases and J 7 bases; bases outside gene matches: 4. This CDR3 spans 13 amino acids.

A remark on this clonotype: This may stem from a read error, because a much larger clone lies one nucleotide away. This chain joins TRBV6-5 and TRBJ2-1; 11 bases align to TRBD2. The CDR3 length is 14 residues. After removal of 8 bases from V and 3 bases from J, the junction contained 3 bases not matched to a gene. In germline, CDR1 is MNHEY, CDR2 SVGAGI. CDR3: CASRSGGDYNEQFF. DNA of the CDR3: TGTGCCAGCCGTAGCGGGGGGGACTACAATGAGCAGTTCTTC.

V gene TRBV5-6 combines with J gene TRBJ2-7; TRBD1 aligns across 8 bases. Germline CDR1 SGHDT, CDR2 YYEEEE. J gave up 2 bases and V 5 bases, and 6 bases lay outside the gene matches. CDR3 length: 14 residues. The CDR3 DNA is TGTGCCAGCAGGAGGACAGGGCTAACCTACGAGCAGTACTTC. It yields the protein CASRRTGLTYEQYF.

Only one count was recorded for this clonotype. This chain joins TRBV7-2 and TRBJ1-4; D is ambiguous. From germline, CDR1 is SGHTA and CDR2 FQGNSA. The length of the CDR3 is 13 residues. V was trimmed by 3 bases and J by 8 bases, leaving 10 bases between them. Here the CDR3 DNA reads TGTGCCAGCAGCTTCTCTCCTGGAGAAAAACTGTTTTTT. Translated: CASSFSPGEKLFF.

Many counts were recorded for this clonotype. This chain connects TRBV5-1 to TRBJ2-7, with D perhaps TRBD2 (5 bases). This CDR3 has 15 amino acids. V lost 0 bases, J lost 2 bases, and 12 bases lay in between. CDR1 and CDR2 (germline): SGHRS, YFSETQ. CDR3 sequence: CASSLGGSLTYEQYF. The CDR3 bases are TGCGCCAGCAGCTTGGGTGGGAGTCTCACCTACGAGCAGTACTTC.

Ten or more counts support this clonotype. This rearrangement joins TRBV7-2 to TRBJ2-3; 14 nucleotides agree with TRBD2. Unmatched junction bases numbered 3, after V lost 4 bases and J lost 3 bases. This CDR3 has 16 amino acids. Germline CDR1 and CDR2: SGHTA and FQGNSA. In DNA form, the CDR3 reads TGTGCCAGCAGCTCCCGACTAGCGGGGGGGACAGATACGCAGTATTTT. Protein sequence: CASSSRLAGGTDTQYF. Based on the CDR3 plus reference TRBV7-2 and TRBJ2-3, the full variable domain is GAGVSQSPSNKVTEKGKDVELRCDPISGHTALYWYRQSLGQGLEFLIYFQGNSAPDKSGLPSDRFSAERTGGSVSTLTIQRTQQEDSAVYLCASSSRLAGGTDTQYFGPGTRLTVL.

The chain recombines TRBV7-9 with TRBJ2-1; TRBD1 aligns across 7 bases. This CDR3 is 14 amino acids long. Germline trimming cut 5 bases from V and 7 bases from J; bases unmatched to any gene: 8. Germline V gene lookup returns CDR1 SEHNR and CDR2 FQNEAQ (reference sequence). CDR3 DNA sequence: TGTGCCAGCAGCCCCTGGGACAGCACAAATGAGCAGTTCTTC. The encoded protein is CASSPWDSTNEQFF.

In nucleotides, the CDR3 is TGTGCCACCAGCTCCACGAGAGAGGGGGGGGTTAGCACAGATACGCAGTATTTT. This gives the protein CATSSTREGGVSTDTQYF. This chain joins TRBV15 and TRBJ2-3, with D possibly matching TRBD2 (7 bases). Germline V CDR1 and CDR2: LNHNV, YYDKDF (reference sequence). CDR3 length equals 18 residues. V shed 5 bases and J shed 0 bases, with 21 bases lying between them.

The V gene is TRBV25-1, the J gene TRBJ2-5; D remains unclear. In germline, CDR1 is MGHDK, CDR2 SYGVNS. V was trimmed by 2 bases and J by 2 bases, leaving 6 bases between them. The CDR3 has 13 amino acids. Here the CDR3 DNA reads TGTGCCAGCAGTGAACAAATGCAAGAGACCCAGTACTTC. Protein sequence: CASSEQMQETQYF. Supplemented by reference TRBV25-1 and TRBJ2-5, the full variable domain reads EADIYQTPRYLVIGTGKKITLECSQTMGHDKMYWYQQDPGMELHLIHYSYGVNSTEKGDLSSESTVSRIRTEHFPLTLESARPSHTSQYLCASSEQMQETQYFGPGTRLLVL.

This clonotype has just a few counts. This rearrangement joins TRBV20-1 to TRBJ2-6, with D unresolved. Per germline, CDR1 DFQATT and CDR2 SNEGSKA (reference sequence). Trimming shortened V by 6 bases and J by 0 bases, and 6 bases separated the two germline ends. The CDR3 sequence is 13 residues long. In nucleotides, the CDR3 is TGCAGTGCCCCGCGCTCTGGGGCCAACGTCCTGACTTTC. As protein: CSAPRSGANVLTF.

The gene calls are TRBV12-3 or TRBV12-4 and TRBJ2-2; D gene unclear. V was trimmed by 6 bases and J by 7 bases, leaving 15 bases between them. This CDR3 is built from 14 residues. The CDR3 sequence is CASSLLKGVGELFF. The CDR3 bases are TGTGCCAGCAGCCTTCTTAAGGGTGTCGGGGAGCTGTTTTTT.

In this sample, this clonotype turned up a few times. This chain connects TRBV29-1 to TRBJ2-3, with D hard to call. V was trimmed by 6 bases and J by 5 bases, leaving 15 bases between them. Germline V lookup: CDR1 SQVTM, CDR2 ANQGSEA. This CDR3 has 13 amino acids. Here the CDR3 reads CSVEWALGDTQYF. As DNA, the CDR3 is TGCAGCGTAGAGTGGGCCTTGGGAGATACGCAGTATTTT.

This clonotype was recorded a few times. At one end the junction does not follow the germline gene, possibly because of a read error. The CDR3 here is CAGSSYREGYTF. CDR3 DNA sequence: TGTGCCGGCAGTTCTTACAGGGAAGGCTACACCTTC. V and J are TRBV6-6 and TRBJ1-2; a possible D gene is TRBD1 (6 bases). Germline V lookup: CDR1 MNHNY, CDR2 SVGAGI (reference sequence). This CDR3 has 12 amino acids.

This clonotype was seen more than once but under ten times. The chain carries TRBV20-1 and TRBJ2-1; 11 bases are a match to TRBD2. The germline gives CDR1 DFQATT, CDR2 SNEGSKA (reference sequence). Trimming removed 4 bases from V and 6 bases from J; junction bases left unmatched: 2. CDR3 length equals 13 residues. The CDR3 region has the DNA TGCAGTGCTACTAGCGGGGGGATCAATGAGCAGTTCTTC. It translates to CSATSGGINEQFF.

V usage is TRBV5-1 and J usage is TRBJ2-4; tentatively, D is TRBD1 or TRBD2 (5 bases each). This CDR3 comprises 13 residues. Per germline, CDR1 SGHRS and CDR2 YFSETQ. V was trimmed by 3 bases and J by 13 bases, leaving 17 bases between them. The CDR3 DNA is TGCGCCAGCAGCTCCGTAGGGGACGGGCGACAGTACTTC. Protein product: CASSSVGDGRQYF. Full variable domain (rest looked up from reference TRBV5-1 and TRBJ2-4): KAGVTQTPRYLIKTRGQQVTLSCSPISGHRSVSWYQQTPGQGLQFLFEYFSETQRNKGNFPGRFSGRQFSNSRSEMNVSTLELGDSALYLCASSSVGDGRQYFGAGTRLSVL.

The rearrangement joins TRBV6-5 to TRBJ1-4; D perhaps matches TRBD1 (5 bases). The CDR3 length is 15 residues. Germline V CDR1 and CDR2: MNHEY, SVGAGI. V was cut by 6 bases and J by 5 bases, with 16 bases left in between. DNA of the CDR3: TGTGCCAGCAGATCCGGGACTCTCGACAATGAAAAACTGTTTTTT. Its translation: CASRSGTLDNEKLFF.

V usage is TRBV7-2 and J usage is TRBJ2-3; D remains unclear. The germline CDR1 and CDR2 sequences are SGHTA and FQGNSA. The CDR3 length is 14 residues. The germline V and J ends were trimmed by 2 bases and 6 bases, with 12 bases remaining between them. The CDR3 loop is CASSLLAPADTQYF. The CDR3 DNA sequence: TGTGCCAGCAGCTTATTGGCGCCAGCGGATACGCAGTATTTT.

This clonotype was detected only a few times. V usage is TRBV4-3 and J usage is TRBJ1-2; possibly TRBD1 for D (5 bases). V lost 0 bases, J lost 4 bases, and 18 bases lay in between. The germline V gene has CDR1 LGHNA and CDR2 YSLEER. This CDR3 spans 17 amino acids. The CDR3 DNA reads TGCGCCAGCAGCCAAGATTGGGCGTCCCAGGGAGCCTATGGCTACACCTTC. Encoded protein: CASSQDWASQGAYGYTF.

V usage is TRBV15 and J usage is TRBJ1-4; unclear D gene. This CDR3 is 11 amino acids long. Germline CDR1 reads LNHNV; CDR2 reads YYDKDF (reference sequence). V gave up 0 bases and J gave up 12 bases, with 5 bases separating them. CDR3: CATSREKELFF. The CDR3 nucleotides read TGTGCCACCAGCAGAGAAAAAGAACTGTTTTTT.

The CDR3, as DNA: TGCGCCAGCAGCCAAGTTATTGGGCAGCCCCAGCATTTT. It is translated as CASSQVIGQPQHF. This chain uses TRBV4-1 with TRBJ1-5; D gene ambiguous. The CDR3 spans 13 residues. The germline V and J ends were trimmed by 1 base and 7 bases, with 8 bases remaining between them. Germline CDR1 MGHRA, CDR2 YSYEKL.

This clonotype was counted ten times or more. The chain recombines TRBV7-2 with TRBJ1-5, with D hard to call. The CDR3 covers 12 residues. With 6 bases removed from V and 6 bases from J, the gap between germline ends came to 9 bases. Looked up from germline, CDR1 is SGHTA and CDR2 is FQGNSA. The CDR3 spells CASSLIGQPQHF. The DNA for the CDR3 is TGTGCCAGCAGTTTAATTGGTCAGCCCCAGCATTTT.

This clonotype has just one count. J is TRBJ1-2 and V is TRBV18, with D maybe TRBD1 (5 bases). Germline CDR1 KGHSH, CDR2 LQKENI. The CDR3 loop spans 13 amino acids. Trimming stripped 5 bases from V and 4 bases from J, with 11 bases between. CDR3 DNA sequence: TGTGCCAGCTCAACTCGGGACGCCTATGGCTACACCTTC. This encodes CASSTRDAYGYTF.

The rearrangement uses TRBV20-1 and TRBJ2-7; 9 nucleotides align to TRBD2. Germline-derived CDR1 and CDR2 are DFQATT and SNEGSKA (reference sequence). J was trimmed by 2 bases and V by 4 bases; bases with no gene match: 9. This CDR3 has 15 residues. This CDR3 is CSANPLAGIPYEQYF. The CDR3 nucleotides read TGCAGTGCTAACCCTCTAGCGGGGATCCCCTACGAGCAGTACTTC.

This clonotype came up many times. The chain combines TRBV7-2 with TRBJ1-2, with a tentative D call TRBD1 (6 bases). CDR3 length equals 14 residues. Germline V gene data show CDR1 as SGHTA and CDR2 as FQGNSA. Trimming left V 5 bases short and J 4 bases short, with 14 bases between. In nucleotides, the CDR3 is TGTGCCAGCAGCCCTACGACAGGAAGCTATGGCTACACCTTC. Protein: CASSPTTGSYGYTF. Full variable domain (rest looked up from reference TRBV7-2 and TRBJ1-2): GAGVSQSPSNKVTEKGKDVELRCDPISGHTALYWYRQSLGQGLEFLIYFQGNSAPDKSGLPSDRFSAERTGGSVSTLTIQRTQQEDSAVYLCASSPTTGSYGYTFGSGTRLTVV.

The chain carries TRBV7-2 and TRBJ1-1, with no clear D. Germline lookup yields CDR1 SGHTA and CDR2 FQGNSA. V lost 6 bases and J lost 2, with 13 bases in between. CDR3 length equals 14 residues. The CDR3 is CASSLWGVNTEAFF. The DNA of the CDR3 is TGTGCCAGCAGTCTGTGGGGAGTAAACACTGAAGCTTTCTTT.